This T cell receptor beta chain was identified during a study of blood T cell repertoires in COVID-19. Study at large: The study drew acute and convalescent COVID-19 samples from the United States, Italy and Spain. PBMCs, B-cell-depleted T cells, or T cells were the source of the cDNA or gDNA that made up the material.

Authors' data handling: By means of reference gene primer amplification, nucleated cell counts were estimated. Some clones are missing from TCRdb's copy, which holds only in-frame ones; the method was immunoSEQ multiplex PCR. V and J calls and clone size come straight from that table; D and trimming were deduced from the DNA. Among approximately 120,000 clones listed, roughly 85% were seen once. Germline V lookup: CDR1 MNHEY, CDR2 SVGEGT. The CDR3 has 15 residues. V gave up 5 bases and J gave up 1 base, with 9 bases separating them. The sequenced material came from peripheral blood. This chain connects TRBV6-2 or TRBV6-3 to TRBJ2-6; no definite D call. This TCR was recovered from a man older than 75 with active or convalescent COVID-19. CDR3 sequence: CASSRLESGANVLTF. Written as DNA, the CDR3 is TGTGCCAGCAGTCGACTGGAGTCTGGGGCCAACGTCCTGACTTTC.